Presented here are 3 T cell receptor beta chains from one specimen sequenced in a study of blood T cell repertoires in COVID-19. The method was immunoSEQ multiplex PCR; TCRdb's version includes in-frame clones alone and lacks a portion of them. The data hold fewer than 350,000 clones, with more than 85% observed a single time. Sequences were obtained from peripheral blood. These receptors were taken from a middle-aged man with acute or convalescent COVID-19.

This rearrangement joins TRBV15 to TRBJ2-5; tentatively, D is TRBD1 (6 bases). V lost 4 bases to trimming and J lost 5 bases, with 11 bases between them. The CDR3 has 13 amino acids. CDR1 and CDR2 from the germline V gene are LNHNV and YYDKDF (reference sequence). As DNA, the CDR3 is TGTGCCACCAGCATGAACAGGGCTGAGACCCAGTACTTC. Encoded protein: CATSMNRAETQYF. The full variable domain, rest sourced from reference TRBV15 and TRBJ2-5, is DAMVIQNPRYQVTQFGKPVTLSCSQTLNHNVMYWYQQKSSQAPKLLFHYYDKDFNNEADTPDNFQSRRPNTSFCFLDIRSPGLGDTAMYLCATSMNRAETQYFGPGTRLLVL.

J is TRBJ1-1 and V is TRBV18; D remains unclear. Germline loops: CDR1 KGHSH, CDR2 LQKENI. This CDR3 has 14 amino acids. Trimming removed 2 bases at V and 9 bases at J, with 16 bases between. The CDR3 region is CASSPSTEGNQAFF. In DNA form, the CDR3 reads TGTGCCAGCTCACCAAGTACTGAGGGAAACCAAGCTTTCTTT.

The chain joins TRBV7-8 to TRBJ1-2; D not resolved. The CDR3 contains 17 residues. V lost 1 base, J lost 4 bases, and 19 bases lay in between. Germline V gene sequence: CDR1 SGHVS, CDR2 FQNEAQ. CDR3 DNA sequence: TGTGCCAGCAGCTTAGACCGGAGGTCCCTCGGCGGCTATGGCTACACCTTC. It is translated as CASSLDRRSLGGYGYTF.